These T cell receptor beta chains were read from a single sample in a study of read filtering for tumor transcriptome and immune sequencing. MiXCR, applied by TCRdb to the reads, yields one record per CDR3 protein. The sample has about 50,000 distinct CDR3 sequences; about 20% are singletons. Material for sequencing was a population of CD138-negative cells sorted from bone marrow. These receptors originate from a donor at least 40 years old with multiple myeloma. The CDR3 runs from the conserved cysteine through the conserved F or W. The D gene is left open where the match is weak. Expanded clones get a size class; other rows say once, few or many, or leave the size out.

clone size: many; D gene: TRBD1; J gene: TRBJ2-1; V gene: TRBV6-1; CDR3 protein: CASPSGTGGMNEQFF; CDR3 DNA: TGTGCCAGCCCCTCCGGGACAGGGGGCATGAATGAGCAGTTCTTC
clone size: once; D gene: NA; J gene: TRBJ1-5; V gene: TRBV10-3; CDR3 protein: CTISDGRVLGQPQHF; CDR3 DNA: TGTACCATCAGTGATGGCAGGGTATTAGGTCAGCCCCAGCATTTT
clone size: medium-sized; D gene: TRBD1; J gene: TRBJ2-1; V gene: TRBV20-1; CDR3 protein: CSARDVGTGSNEQFF; CDR3 DNA: TGCAGTGCTAGGGATGTTGGGACAGGGTCCAATGAGCAGTTCTTC
clone size: many; D gene: NA; J gene: TRBJ1-5; V gene: TRBV4-3; CDR3 protein: CASSPEFLYSNQPQHF; CDR3 DNA: TGCGCCAGCAGCCCCGAATTTCTTTATAGCAATCAGCCCCAGCATTTT
clone size: many; D gene: NA; J gene: TRBJ1-5; V gene: TRBV29-1; CDR3 protein: CSVEEYSNQPQHF; CDR3 DNA: TGCAGCGTTGAAGAATATAGCAATCAGCCCCAGCATTTT
clone size: many; D gene: NA; J gene: TRBJ1-1; V gene: TRBV29-1; CDR3 protein: CSAWRRNTEAFF; CDR3 DNA: TGCAGCGCCTGGCGGAGAAACACTGAAGCTTTCTTT
clone size: many; D gene: NA; J gene: TRBJ2-7; V gene: TRBV2; CDR3 protein: CASGGFRDEQYF; CDR3 DNA: TGTGCCAGCGGAGGGTTCCGTGACGAGCAGTACTTC
clone size: many; D gene: TRBD1; J gene: TRBJ2-1; V gene: TRBV5-6; CDR3 protein: CASSLGAGGLNEQFF; CDR3 DNA: TGTGCCAGCAGCTTGGGGGCAGGGGGCTTGAATGAGCAGTTCTTC
clone size: many; D gene: TRBD2; J gene: TRBJ2-1; V gene: TRBV10-3; CDR3 protein: CAISEREGQLNEQFF; CDR3 DNA: TGTGCCATCAGTGAGAGGGAGGGCCAATTGAATGAGCAGTTCTTC
clone size: many; D gene: TRBD2; J gene: TRBJ2-1; V gene: TRBV20-1; CDR3 protein: CSARRLAGGEQFF; CDR3 DNA: TGCAGTGCTAGGAGACTAGCGGGAGGTGAGCAGTTCTTC
clone size: few; D gene: TRBD1; J gene: TRBJ1-1; V gene: TRBV20-1; CDR3 protein: CSARDEGQGLAEAFF; CDR3 DNA: TGCAGTGCTAGAGATGAGGGACAGGGACTCGCTGAAGCTTTCTTT
clone size: many; D gene: NA; J gene: TRBJ2-1; V gene: TRBV20-1; CDR3 protein: CSAPPGEPFYNEQFF; CDR3 DNA: TGCAGTGCTCCGCCGGGGGAGCCATTCTACAATGAGCAGTTCTTC
clone size: many; D gene: TRBD2; J gene: TRBJ2-5; V gene: TRBV6-6; CDR3 protein: CASSRLAAVGETQYF; CDR3 DNA: TGTGCCAGCAGCCGACTAGCGGCCGTTGGAGAGACCCAGTACTTC
clone size: many; D gene: NA; J gene: TRBJ1-4; V gene: TRBV19; CDR3 protein: CASSPVDATNEKLFF; CDR3 DNA: TGTGCCAGTAGTCCGGTAGACGCAACTAATGAAAAACTGTTTTTT
clone size: many; D gene: NA; J gene: TRBJ1-5; V gene: TRBV7-2; CDR3 protein: CASSADPIKGHTRHF; CDR3 DNA: TGTGCCAGCAGCGCCGACCCCATTAAAGGGCACACCAGGCATTTT
clone size: many; D gene: NA; J gene: TRBJ2-3; V gene: TRBV30; CDR3 protein: CAWNKGGSTDTQYF; CDR3 DNA: TGTGCCTGGAATAAAGGGGGAAGCACAGATACGCAGTATTTT
clone size: many; D gene: NA; J gene: TRBJ2-1; V gene: TRBV4-3; CDR3 protein: CASSQRDLRYNEQFF; CDR3 DNA: TGCGCCAGCAGCCAAAGGGACTTACGTTACAATGAGCAGTTCTTC
clone size: few; D gene: NA; J gene: TRBJ1-4; V gene: TRBV15; CDR3 protein: CATSRDRQGTDEKLFF; CDR3 DNA: TGTGCCACCAGCAGAGATCGGCAGGGAACTGATGAAAAACTGTTTTTT
clone size: few; D gene: TRBD2; J gene: TRBJ2-7; V gene: TRBV7-9; CDR3 protein: CAIKREGPYEQYF; CDR3 DNA: TGTGCCATAAAGCGGGAGGGCCCCTACGAGCAGTACTTC
clone size: NA; D gene: TRBD2; J gene: TRBJ2-3; V gene: TRBV12-3/TRBV12-4; CDR3 protein: CASRGPGLAGGPTDTQYF; CDR3 DNA: TGTGCCAGCAGAGGACCGGGACTAGCGGGAGGGCCGACAGATACGCAGTATTTT
clone size: many; D gene: NA; J gene: TRBJ2-7; V gene: TRBV2; CDR3 protein: CASSPSLEQYF; CDR3 DNA: TGTGCCAGCAGTCCTAGCTTAGAGCAGTACTTC
clone size: many; D gene: NA; J gene: TRBJ1-1; V gene: TRBV4-1; CDR3 protein: CASSQDQLGGRGAFF; CDR3 DNA: TGCGCCAGCAGCCAAGACCAACTGGGGGGCCGGGGAGCTTTCTTT
clone size: NA; D gene: NA; J gene: TRBJ2-7; V gene: TRBV9; CDR3 protein: CASSERDTLSYEQYF; CDR3 DNA: TGTGCCAGCAGCGAGCGGGACACCTTATCCTACGAGCAGTACTTC
clone size: NA; D gene: TRBD2; J gene: TRBJ2-7; V gene: TRBV2; CDR3 protein: CASSAGREGSLYEQYF; CDR3 DNA: TGTGCCAGCAGTGCGGGGAGGGAAGGGAGCCTCTACGAGCAGTACTTC
clone size: few; D gene: NA; J gene: TRBJ1-1; V gene: TRBV21-1; CDR3 protein: CASSGRELKGKGGGQPEAFF; CDR3 DNA: TGTGCCAGCAGCGGACGCGAGCTTAAGGGAAAGGGGGGGGGCCAACCTGAAGCTTTCTTT
clone size: few; D gene: TRBD2; J gene: TRBJ2-5; V gene: TRBV29-1; CDR3 protein: CSVGASGVEETQYF; CDR3 DNA: TGCAGCGTTGGAGCTAGCGGGGTCGAGGAGACCCAGTACTTC
clone size: many; D gene: TRBD2; J gene: TRBJ2-4; V gene: TRBV12-3/TRBV12-4; CDR3 protein: CASSLGRLAQAKNIQYF; CDR3 DNA: TGTGCCAGCAGTTTGGGTCGACTAGCGCAAGCCAAAAACATTCAGTACTTC
clone size: few; D gene: TRBD1; J gene: TRBJ1-1; V gene: TRBV29-1; CDR3 protein: CSAPGLGTGNTEAFF; CDR3 DNA: TGCAGCGCTCCAGGTTTGGGGACAGGGAACACTGAAGCTTTCTTT
clone size: many; D gene: NA; J gene: TRBJ1-1; V gene: TRBV12-3/TRBV12-4; CDR3 protein: CASTLGGSEAFF; CDR3 DNA: TGTGCCAGCACTCTCGGGGGTTCAGAAGCTTTCTTT
clone size: many; D gene: TRBD2; J gene: TRBJ2-1; V gene: TRBV19; CDR3 protein: CGTSGYNEQFF; CDR3 DNA: TGTGGGACTAGCGGATACAATGAGCAGTTCTTC
clone size: many; D gene: NA; J gene: TRBJ1-2; V gene: TRBV12-3/TRBV12-4; CDR3 protein: CASTLLGRPNF; CDR3 DNA: TGTGCCAGCACTTTACTCGGGAGACCAAATTTC
clone size: NA; D gene: TRBD1; J gene: TRBJ2-5; V gene: TRBV30; CDR3 protein: CAWSVAGTGQEAQYF; CDR3 DNA: TGTGCCTGGAGTGTGGCTGGGACAGGCCAAGAGGCCCAGTACTTC
clone size: few; D gene: TRBD2; J gene: TRBJ2-4; V gene: TRBV4-1; CDR3 protein: CASRPGLAGPRDIQYF; CDR3 DNA: TGCGCCAGCAGACCGGGACTAGCGGGGCCCAGGGACATTCAGTACTTC
clone size: many; D gene: NA; J gene: TRBJ1-4; V gene: TRBV7-9; CDR3 protein: CASSPRSPTNEKLFF; CDR3 DNA: TGTGCCAGCAGCCCGCGCAGTCCAACTAATGAAAAACTGTTTTTT
clone size: many; D gene: TRBD2; J gene: TRBJ2-2; V gene: TRBV10-3; CDR3 protein: CAISGGTSGSQGGELFF; CDR3 DNA: TGTGCCATCAGCGGTGGGACTAGCGGGAGTCAAGGCGGGGAGCTGTTTTTT